Described below is a single T cell receptor (beta chain) sequence and its context. Profiling relied on immunoSEQ multiplex PCR, and the TCRdb table lists in-frame clones only, not all of them. Of under 200,000 clones in the sample, 76% are singletons; the top ten hold approximately 3.7%. These data belong to a study of blood T cell repertoires in COVID-19. The germline V and J ends were trimmed by 7 bases and 5 bases, with 14 bases remaining between them. This CDR3 has 13 amino acids. The chain joins TRBV12-3 or TRBV12-4 to TRBJ2-5; TRBD2 might be the D (6 bases). This sequence originates from a woman older than 75 with acute or convalescent COVID-19. The sequenced sample consisted of peripheral blood. The CDR3 region is CASTSQAGETQYF. The CDR3 DNA reads TGTGCCAGCACCTCGCAGGCGGGGGAGACCCAGTACTTC.